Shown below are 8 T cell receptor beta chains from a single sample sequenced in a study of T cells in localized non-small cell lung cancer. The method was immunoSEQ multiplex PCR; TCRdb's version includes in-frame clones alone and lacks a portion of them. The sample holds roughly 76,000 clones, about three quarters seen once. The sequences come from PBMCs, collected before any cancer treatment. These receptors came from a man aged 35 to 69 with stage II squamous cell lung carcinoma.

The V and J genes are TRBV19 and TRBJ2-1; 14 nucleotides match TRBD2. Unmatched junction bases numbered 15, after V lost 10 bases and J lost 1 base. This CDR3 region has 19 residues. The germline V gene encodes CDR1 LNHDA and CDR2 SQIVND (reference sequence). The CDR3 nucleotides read TGTGCCACCCGCGCTACCGGGACTAGCGGGAGTATGTCCTACAATGAGCAGTTCTTC. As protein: CATRATGTSGSMSYNEQFF.

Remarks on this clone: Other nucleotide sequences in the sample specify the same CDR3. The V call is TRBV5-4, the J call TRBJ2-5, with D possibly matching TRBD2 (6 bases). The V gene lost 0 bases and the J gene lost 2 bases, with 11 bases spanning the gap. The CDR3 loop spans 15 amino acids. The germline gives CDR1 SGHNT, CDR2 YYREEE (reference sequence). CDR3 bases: TGTGCCAGCAGCTTGGCTGGTCGGGGGCAAGAGACCCAGTACTTC. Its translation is CASSLAGRGQETQYF.

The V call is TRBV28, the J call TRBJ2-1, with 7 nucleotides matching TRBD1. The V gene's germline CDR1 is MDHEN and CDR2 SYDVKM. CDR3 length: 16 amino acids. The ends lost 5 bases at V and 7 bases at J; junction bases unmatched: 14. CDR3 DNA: TGTGCCAGCAGTGACCGACAGGGCAGGGCGGTTAATGAGCAGTTCTTC. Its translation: CASSDRQGRAVNEQFF.

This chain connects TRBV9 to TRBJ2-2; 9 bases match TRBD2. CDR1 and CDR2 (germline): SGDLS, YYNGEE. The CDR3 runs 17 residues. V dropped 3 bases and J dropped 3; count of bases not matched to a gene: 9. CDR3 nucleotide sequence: TGTGCCAGCAGCGCAGGGCGACTAGCGGAGTACACCGGGGAGCTGTTTTTT. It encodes CASSAGRLAEYTGELFF.

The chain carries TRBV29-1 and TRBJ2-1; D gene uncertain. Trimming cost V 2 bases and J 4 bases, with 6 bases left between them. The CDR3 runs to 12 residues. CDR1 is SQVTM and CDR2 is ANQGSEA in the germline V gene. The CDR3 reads CSVEWSYNEQFF. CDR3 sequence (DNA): TGCAGCGTTGAATGGAGTTACAATGAGCAGTTCTTC.

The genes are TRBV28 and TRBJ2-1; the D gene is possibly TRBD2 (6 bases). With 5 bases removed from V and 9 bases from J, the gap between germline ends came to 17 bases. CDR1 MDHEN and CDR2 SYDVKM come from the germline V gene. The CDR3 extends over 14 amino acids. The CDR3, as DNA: TGTGCCAGCAGTGGGTCGGGAGAATTTGTTGAGCAGTTCTTC. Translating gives CASSGSGEFVEQFF.

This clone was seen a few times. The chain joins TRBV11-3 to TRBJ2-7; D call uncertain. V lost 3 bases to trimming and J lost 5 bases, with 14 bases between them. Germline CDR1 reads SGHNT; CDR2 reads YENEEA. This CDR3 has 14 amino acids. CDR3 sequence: CASSFPSSGNEQYF. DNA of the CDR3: TGTGCCAGCAGCTTCCCCTCGTCCGGAAACGAGCAGTACTTC.

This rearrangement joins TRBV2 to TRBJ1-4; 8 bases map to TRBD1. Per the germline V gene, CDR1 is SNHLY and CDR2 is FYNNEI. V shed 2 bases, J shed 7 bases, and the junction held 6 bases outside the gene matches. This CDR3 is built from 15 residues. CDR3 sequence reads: CASSERAGGSEKLFF. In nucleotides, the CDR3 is TGTGCCAGCAGTGAACGGGCAGGGGGCTCTGAAAAACTGTTTTTT. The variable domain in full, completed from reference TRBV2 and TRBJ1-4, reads EPEVTQTPSHQVTQMGQEVILRCVPISNHLYFYWYRQILGQKVEFLVSFYNNEISEKSEIFDDQFSVERPDGSNFTLKIRSTKLEDSAMYFCASSERAGGSEKLFFGSGTQLSVL.